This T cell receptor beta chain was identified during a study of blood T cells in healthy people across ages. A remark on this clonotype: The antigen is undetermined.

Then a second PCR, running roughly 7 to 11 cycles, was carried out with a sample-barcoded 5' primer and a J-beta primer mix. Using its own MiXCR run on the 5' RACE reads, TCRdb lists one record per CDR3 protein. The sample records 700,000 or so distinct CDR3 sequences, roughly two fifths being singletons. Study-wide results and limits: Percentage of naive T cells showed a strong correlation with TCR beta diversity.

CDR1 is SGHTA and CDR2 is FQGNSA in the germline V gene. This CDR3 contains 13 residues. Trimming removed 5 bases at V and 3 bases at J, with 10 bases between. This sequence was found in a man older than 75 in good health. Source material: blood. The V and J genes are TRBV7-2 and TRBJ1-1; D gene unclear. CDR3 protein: CASSGRADTEAFF. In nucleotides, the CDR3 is TGTGCCAGCAGCGGAAGGGCGGACACTGAAGCTTTCTTT.